The entry below describes one TCR beta chain. Other DNA sequences in the same sample also yield this CDR3. The trim removed 1 base at V and 3 bases at J, leaving 0 bases unmatched. The CDR3 length is 13 residues. Germline CDR1 is SGHRS and CDR2 is YFSETQ. TCRdb's table, derived via immunoSEQ multiplex PCR, lists solely in-frame clones and lacks some. This sample has around 60,000 clones; around 92% occur once, and the top ten carry approximately 4.5%. The data are from a study of technical replicates of blood from several donors. The J gene is TRBJ2-7, the V gene TRBV5-1; 8 nucleotides agree with TRBD2. The TCR was taken from a human donor in good health. Some clones in this sample may be carry-over from other donors' samples. The sequenced sample consisted of PBMCs. The CDR3 spells CASSLTSGYEQYF. The CDR3 nucleotides are TGCGCCAGCAGCTTGACTAGCGGCTACGAGCAGTACTTC.